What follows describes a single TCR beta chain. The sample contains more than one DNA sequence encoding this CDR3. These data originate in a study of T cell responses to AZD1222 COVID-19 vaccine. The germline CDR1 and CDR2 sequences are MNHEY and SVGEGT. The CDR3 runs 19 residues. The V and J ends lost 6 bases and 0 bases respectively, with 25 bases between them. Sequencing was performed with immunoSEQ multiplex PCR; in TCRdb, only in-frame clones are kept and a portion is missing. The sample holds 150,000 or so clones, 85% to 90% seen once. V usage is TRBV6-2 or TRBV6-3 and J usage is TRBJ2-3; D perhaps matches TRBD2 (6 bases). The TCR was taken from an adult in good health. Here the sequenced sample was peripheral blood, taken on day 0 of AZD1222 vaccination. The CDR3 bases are TGTGCCAGCAGCAATAATTGGCCCAGCGGGCGAGAAAGCACAGATACGCAGTATTTT. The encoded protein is CASSNNWPSGRESTDTQYF.